This T cell receptor (beta chain) was documented in a study of stem cell transplantation in POMP-related autoinflammatory disease. Sequencing was performed with immunoSEQ multiplex PCR; in TCRdb, only in-frame clones are kept and a portion is missing. The data show 30,000 or so clones, about 86% seen once. The CDR3 contains 15 residues. V shed 2 bases and J shed 0 bases, with 8 bases lying between them. CDR1 and CDR2 (germline): SGDLS, YYNGEE. As concerns this clone: As yet, its antigen is unknown.

Study results and limitations: Unique TRB V-J gene pairings were limited in number in patients with PRAID.

This specimen was CD4+ T cells from PBMCs, taken before stem cell transplantation. The chain uses TRBV9 and TRBJ2-2; unclear D gene. The receptor's source is a human donor with POMP-related autoinflammation and immune dysregulation (PRAID). CDR3 coding DNA: TGTGCCAGCAGCGTGGACGGAACGAACACCGGGGAGCTGTTTTTT. It codes for CASSVDGTNTGELFF.